This T cell receptor beta chain was recorded in a study of a mutant IDH1 vaccine in newly diagnosed glioma. As for time point: baseline, week 1 (first vaccination visit). Indicated treatment: pre-vaccination baseline after standard-of-care therapy. Profiling relied on immunoSEQ multiplex PCR, and the TCRdb table lists in-frame clones only, not all of them. The table has over 25,000 clones, roughly nine tenths seen once. The material sequenced was PBMCs, taken from a glioma patient treated with radiotherapy, temozolomide or both. The sequence derives from a woman aged 40 to 55 with glioma.

CDR3 region: CASSPLSPPSYNEQFF. CDR3 in DNA: TGCGCCAGCAGCCCTCTTTCGCCACCCTCCTACAATGAGCAGTTCTTC. This chain connects TRBV5-1 to TRBJ2-1; unclear D gene. This CDR3 is 16 amino acids long. The V gene lost 4 bases and the J gene lost 0 bases, with 14 bases spanning the gap. From germline, CDR1 is SGHRS and CDR2 YFSETQ.